This record covers a single TCR beta chain. Germline CDR1 reads KGHSH; CDR2 reads LQKENI. The CDR3 has 16 amino acids. The junction had 8 bases not matched to a gene; V was cut back by 2 bases and J by 2 bases. These data belong to a study of blood T cell repertoires in COVID-19. About the study: Acute-phase and convalescent COVID-19 samples originated in the United States, Italy and Spain. Sample material is recorded as cDNA or gDNA derived from T cells, B-cell-depleted T cells, or PBMCs.

Per the original data handling: Using reference gene primer amplification, nucleated cell counts were estimated. Repertoires were generated with immunoSEQ multiplex PCR, while TCRdb's copy carries only in-frame clones and drops some. The V and J calls and the clone size are those of that table, but D and trimming were determined from the DNA. The sample has some 51,000 clones, about 88% seen once. The sequence was obtained from a man between 60 and 75 years old with acute or convalescent COVID-19. Sequenced material: peripheral blood. This chain joins TRBV18 and TRBJ2-7, with TRBD1 matching over 8 bases. This CDR3 is CASSPSRDRSTYEQYF. The CDR3 DNA is TGTGCCAGCTCACCATCCCGGGACAGGAGTACCTACGAGCAGTACTTC.